This T cell receptor (beta chain) was sequenced for a study of blood T cell repertoires in COVID-19. Study details: COVID-19 samples collected from the United States, Italy and Spain covered acute and convalescent phases.

Germline CDR1 DFQATT, CDR2 SNEGSKA (reference sequence). The CDR3 spans 17 residues. The V gene lost 3 bases and the J gene lost 0 bases, with 18 bases spanning the gap. The assay was immunoSEQ multiplex PCR, and TCRdb's table has in-frame clones only and misses some. This table has about 170,000 clones, around 82% appearing once. The rearrangement links TRBV20-1 to TRBJ2-4; no firm D call. Sequenced: peripheral blood. This receptor was identified in a woman aged 70-85 years who had recovered from COVID-19. In nucleotides, the CDR3 is TGCAGTGCTAGTCGCCCTACCCCGTATCTAGCCAAAAACATTCAGTACTTC. It encodes CSASRPTPYLAKNIQYF.